This is a list of T cell receptor beta chains from one sample in a study of regulatory T cells in long-lasting Graves disease. Each CDR3 protein gets one entry after TCRdb re-called the multiplex PCR reads with MiXCR. The sample carries some 500,000 distinct CDR3 sequences, roughly 14% recorded once. The sample was also reused in another study, on T cells in Graves' hyperthyroidism and ophthalmopathy.

The sequencing used peripheral blood mononuclear cells (PBMCs), collected at new diagnosis, from a patient treated with antithyroid drugs. Every receptor here comes from a man in his thirties or forties with Graves disease. Both conserved end residues are part of each CDR3. The D gene is left open where the match is weak.

j_gene | d_gene | v_gene | CDR3aa
TRBJ1-2 | TRBD1 | TRBV5-1 | CASRLPGQTNYGYTF
TRBJ2-2 | TRBD1 | TRBV27 | CASNGQGFGELFF
TRBJ2-5 | NA | TRBV7-3 | CASSLSGVGETQYF
TRBJ2-2 | NA | TRBV6-1 | CATCRTIDTGELFF
TRBJ2-1 | NA | TRBV5-1 | CASSDAVGSFDEQFF
TRBJ1-4 | NA | TRBV5-5 | CASSWTANEKLFF
TRBJ1-1 | NA | TRBV25-1 | CASSESGDYTEAFF
TRBJ2-1 | TRBD2 | TRBV18 | CASSPEGSHGLAEPYNEQFF
TRBJ2-2 | NA | TRBV6-5 | CASSYLAGETGELFF
TRBJ1-5 | NA | TRBV29-1 | CSVVLQGSRYQPQHF
TRBJ2-4 | TRBD2 | TRBV7-2 | CASSLVGSAGGPSNIQYF
TRBJ2-1 | TRBD1 | TRBV24-1 | CATSDFRYNRGRDPFF
TRBJ1-1 | NA | TRBV12-3/TRBV12-4 | CASSRGQVYTEAFF